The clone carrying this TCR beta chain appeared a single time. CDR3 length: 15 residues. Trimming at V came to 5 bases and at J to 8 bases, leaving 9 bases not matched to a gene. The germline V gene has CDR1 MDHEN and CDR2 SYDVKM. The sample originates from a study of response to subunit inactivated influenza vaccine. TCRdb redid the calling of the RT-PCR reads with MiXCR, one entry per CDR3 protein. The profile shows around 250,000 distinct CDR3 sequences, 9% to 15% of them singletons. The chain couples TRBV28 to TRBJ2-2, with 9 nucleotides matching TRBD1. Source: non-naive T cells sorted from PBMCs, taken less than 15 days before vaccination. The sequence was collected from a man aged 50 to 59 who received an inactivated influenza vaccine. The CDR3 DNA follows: TGTGCCAGCAGTCCCATGGGGACAGGGCCAGGGGAGCTGTTTTTT. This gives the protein CASSPMGTGPGELFF.